This entry is about one T cell receptor (beta chain). Data came from immunoSEQ multiplex PCR; TCRdb stores just in-frame clones and leaves some out. This sample yields roughly 460,000 clones, of which roughly nine tenths are seen a single time; 1.5% to 2% belongs to the top ten. Documented treatment: about 20 received Ad26.COV2.S at low or high dose, single or two shots; roughly five received placebo; per-sample allocation not given. On day 63 after the first injection, vaccine and placebo recipients gave samples. The CDR3 covers 13 residues. Germline loops: CDR1 SGHVS, CDR2 FQNEAQ. V gave up 8 bases and J gave up 9 bases; unmatched junction bases: 5. These data come from a study of Ad26.COV2.S vaccination and SARS-CoV-2 variants.

This rearrangement joins TRBV7-8 to TRBJ2-1, with TRBD2 matching 12 bases. The receptor's source is a person aged 18-60 years who received the Ad26.COV2.S COVID-19 vaccine or a placebo. The sequencing used peripheral blood, collected in a trial of Ad26.COV2.S vaccine versus placebo. In nucleotides, the CDR3 is TGTGCCAGCCGGCTAGCGGGAGGGGTTGAGCAGTTCTTC. It codes for CASRLAGGVEQFF.